This is a list of T cell receptor beta chains from one sample in a study of CD8 T cells in Susac syndrome. Using its own MiXCR run on the immunoSEQ multiplex PCR reads, TCRdb lists one record per CDR3 protein. The sample has about 47,000 distinct CDR3 sequences; 80% to 95% are singletons. Sequenced sample: CD8+ T cells from PBMCs. Receptor source: a human donor in good health. The CDR3 runs from the conserved cysteine through the conserved F or W. The D gene is left open where the match is weak. Expanded clones get a size class; other rows say once, few or many, or leave the size out.

D gene: TRBD2
V gene: TRBV10-2
clone size: NA
J gene: TRBJ2-1
CDR3 length: 16
CDR3 protein: CASSGLAGGLHNEQFF
CDR3 DNA: TGCGCCAGCAGTGGACTAGCGGGAGGGCTCCACAATGAGCAGTTCTTC

D gene: TRBD2
V gene: TRBV25-1
clone size: NA
J gene: TRBJ2-7
CDR3 length: 14
CDR3 protein: CASSVSGTAYEQYF
CDR3 DNA: TGTGCCAGCAGTGTTAGCGGGACCGCCTACGAGCAGTACTTC

D gene: NA
V gene: TRBV19
clone size: NA
J gene: TRBJ1-1
CDR3 length: 12
CDR3 protein: CASNVGNTEAFF
CDR3 DNA: TGTGCCAGTAATGTGGGGAACACTGAAGCTTTCTTT

D gene: NA
V gene: TRBV2
clone size: NA
J gene: TRBJ1-2
CDR3 length: 14
CDR3 protein: CATPRGRGFDGYTF
CDR3 DNA: TGTGCCACCCCGCGGGGCAGGGGCTTCGATGGCTACACCTTC

D gene: TRBD2
V gene: TRBV27
clone size: NA
J gene: TRBJ2-1
CDR3 length: 15
CDR3 protein: CASTNPGLGVFEQFF
CDR3 DNA: TGTGCCAGCACAAACCCGGGACTAGGCGTGTTTGAGCAGTTCTTC

D gene: NA
V gene: TRBV27
clone size: NA
J gene: TRBJ2-5
CDR3 length: 15
CDR3 protein: CASRKGLANQETQYF
CDR3 DNA: TGTGCCAGCAGGAAAGGACTCGCTAATCAAGAGACCCAGTACTTC

D gene: TRBD1
V gene: TRBV5-1
clone size: NA
J gene: TRBJ2-2
CDR3 length: 16
CDR3 protein: CASSPGQGAGTGELFF
CDR3 DNA: TGCGCCAGCAGCCCGGGACAGGGGGCGGGCACCGGGGAGCTGTTTTTT

D gene: NA
V gene: TRBV27
clone size: NA
J gene: TRBJ1-2
CDR3 length: 13
CDR3 protein: CASSLGGSEGYTF
CDR3 DNA: TGTGCCAGCAGTTTAGGGGGGTCGGAGGGCTACACCTTC

D gene: NA
V gene: TRBV6-6
clone size: once
J gene: TRBJ2-7
CDR3 length: 14
CDR3 protein: CASSQRRGVLEQYF
CDR3 DNA: TGTGCCAGCAGCCAACGCCGCGGAGTCCTCGAGCAGTACTTC

D gene: NA
V gene: TRBV7-9
clone size: NA
J gene: TRBJ2-3
CDR3 length: 18
CDR3 protein: CASIPTYREEASTDTQYF
CDR3 DNA: TGTGCCAGCATCCCCACTTACAGGGAGGAGGCTAGCACAGATACGCAGTATTTT

D gene: NA
V gene: TRBV7-8
clone size: NA
J gene: TRBJ2-7
CDR3 length: 16
CDR3 protein: CASSLTRESPTYEQYF
CDR3 DNA: TGTGCCAGCAGCTTAACTCGGGAGTCGCCGACCTACGAGCAGTACTTC

D gene: NA
V gene: TRBV29-1
clone size: NA
J gene: TRBJ2-7
CDR3 length: 13
CDR3 protein: CSVGQGFSYEQYF
CDR3 DNA: TGCAGCGTTGGTCAGGGCTTCTCCTACGAGCAGTACTTC

D gene: TRBD2
V gene: TRBV5-8
clone size: once
J gene: TRBJ2-1
CDR3 length: 11
CDR3 protein: CATVTPREEFF
CDR3 DNA: TGTGCTACCGTTACCCCCCGGGAGGAGTTCTTC

D gene: NA
V gene: TRBV6-2/TRBV6-3
clone size: NA
J gene: TRBJ2-7
CDR3 length: 13
CDR3 protein: CASSYGGEYEQYF
CDR3 DNA: TGTGCCAGCAGTTACGGTGGAGAGTACGAGCAGTACTTC

D gene: NA
V gene: TRBV30
clone size: NA
J gene: TRBJ2-5
CDR3 length: 14
CDR3 protein: CAWSSVRGLETQYF
CDR3 DNA: TGTGCCTGGAGTTCCGTCAGGGGTTTGGAGACCCAGTACTTC

D gene: NA
V gene: TRBV27
clone size: NA
J gene: TRBJ2-2
CDR3 length: 12
CDR3 protein: CASSLGGGELFF
CDR3 DNA: TGTGCCAGCAGTTTGGGGGGCGGGGAGCTGTTTTTT

D gene: TRBD2
V gene: TRBV5-6
clone size: NA
J gene: TRBJ2-2
CDR3 length: 16
CDR3 protein: CASSLELAGSTGELFF
CDR3 DNA: TGTGCCAGCAGCTTGGAACTAGCGGGTAGCACCGGGGAGCTGTTTTTT

D gene: TRBD1
V gene: TRBV29-1
clone size: NA
J gene: TRBJ1-4
CDR3 length: 13
CDR3 protein: CSVAGGTVEKLFF
CDR3 DNA: TGCAGCGTTGCGGGCGGGACAGTCGAAAAACTGTTTTTT

D gene: NA
V gene: TRBV7-8
clone size: NA
J gene: TRBJ1-5
CDR3 length: 13
CDR3 protein: CASSLGSTQPQHF
CDR3 DNA: TGTGCCAGCAGCTTAGGATCGACTCAGCCCCAGCATTTT

D gene: TRBD1
V gene: TRBV7-9
clone size: NA
J gene: TRBJ1-2
CDR3 length: 16
CDR3 protein: CASSFPITGELDGYTF
CDR3 DNA: TGTGCCAGCAGTTTTCCGATCACAGGGGAGTTGGATGGCTACACCTTC

D gene: NA
V gene: TRBV5-1
clone size: NA
J gene: TRBJ2-1
CDR3 length: 16
CDR3 protein: CASSPPGAGLGNEQFF
CDR3 DNA: TGCGCCAGCAGCCCCCCCGGGGCGGGTCTGGGCAATGAGCAGTTCTTC

D gene: NA
V gene: TRBV10-3
clone size: NA
J gene: TRBJ1-3
CDR3 length: 17
CDR3 protein: CAITEPGLRSSGNTIYF
CDR3 DNA: TGTGCCATCACCGAACCCGGGTTAAGGAGCTCTGGAAACACCATATATTTT

D gene: NA
V gene: TRBV29-1
clone size: NA
J gene: TRBJ2-2
CDR3 length: 14
CDR3 protein: CSYVRQGNTGELFF
CDR3 DNA: TGCAGCTATGTGCGTCAGGGAAACACCGGGGAGCTGTTTTTT

D gene: NA
V gene: TRBV7-9
clone size: once
J gene: TRBJ2-1
CDR3 length: 15
CDR3 protein: CASSAGPVGVNEQFF
CDR3 DNA: TGTGCCAGCAGCGCGGGACCGGTGGGGGTCAATGAGCAGTTCTTC

D gene: TRBD2
V gene: TRBV9
clone size: NA
J gene: TRBJ2-2
CDR3 length: 18
CDR3 protein: CASSVSGRTGFDTGELFF
CDR3 DNA: TGTGCCAGCAGCGTAAGCGGGAGGACAGGTTTCGACACCGGGGAGCTGTTTTTT

D gene: TRBD1
V gene: TRBV11-2
clone size: once
J gene: TRBJ1-2
CDR3 length: 17
CDR3 protein: CASSLVGTGIANYGYTF
CDR3 DNA: TGTGCCAGCAGCTTAGTCGGGACAGGGATAGCTAACTATGGCTACACCTTC

D gene: NA
V gene: TRBV29-1
clone size: NA
J gene: TRBJ2-7
CDR3 length: 12
CDR3 protein: CSVEGVGAEQYF
CDR3 DNA: TGCAGCGTTGAAGGGGTGGGGGCCGAGCAGTACTTC

D gene: NA
V gene: TRBV5-6
clone size: NA
J gene: TRBJ2-7
CDR3 length: 14
CDR3 protein: CASSLATSAYEQYF
CDR3 DNA: TGTGCCAGCAGCTTGGCGACTTCGGCCTACGAGCAGTACTTC

D gene: NA
V gene: TRBV20-1
clone size: NA
J gene: TRBJ2-4
CDR3 length: 17
CDR3 protein: CSASQLGISATKNIQYF
CDR3 DNA: TGCAGTGCTAGCCAACTGGGGATTAGCGCGACCAAAAACATTCAGTACTTC

D gene: TRBD1
V gene: TRBV30
clone size: once
J gene: TRBJ1-5
CDR3 length: 15
CDR3 protein: CAWARGPESNQPQHF
CDR3 DNA: TGTGCCTGGGCGAGGGGGCCAGAAAGCAATCAGCCCCAGCATTTT

D gene: NA
V gene: TRBV10-2
clone size: NA
J gene: TRBJ2-7
CDR3 length: 15
CDR3 protein: CASRRLEGLAYEQYF
CDR3 DNA: TGCGCCAGCAGGCGCCTAGAGGGGCTGGCCTACGAGCAGTACTTC

D gene: TRBD1
V gene: TRBV7-9
clone size: NA
J gene: TRBJ1-3
CDR3 length: 17
CDR3 protein: CASSQPGQGADGNTIYF
CDR3 DNA: TGTGCCAGCAGTCAACCAGGACAGGGGGCGGATGGAAACACCATATATTTT

D gene: NA
V gene: TRBV27
clone size: once
J gene: TRBJ2-2
CDR3 length: 15
CDR3 protein: CASSLAGPNTGELFF
CDR3 DNA: TGTGCCAGCAGTTTAGCGGGCCCGAACACCGGGGAGCTGTTTTTT

D gene: NA
V gene: TRBV27
clone size: NA
J gene: TRBJ1-2
CDR3 length: 15
CDR3 protein: CASSYGGVGNYGYTF
CDR3 DNA: TGTGCCAGCAGTTATGGGGGAGTGGGGAACTATGGCTACACCTTC

D gene: TRBD1
V gene: TRBV2
clone size: NA
J gene: TRBJ1-2
CDR3 length: 15
CDR3 protein: CASSESTGFGYGYTF
CDR3 DNA: TGTGCCAGCAGTGAGTCGACAGGGTTTGGCTATGGCTACACCTTC

D gene: NA
V gene: TRBV21-1
clone size: NA
J gene: TRBJ1-2
CDR3 length: 13
CDR3 protein: CAIYRGLSCGYTF
CDR3 DNA: TGTGCCATATACAGGGGTCTTTCCTGTGGCTACACCTTC

D gene: NA
V gene: TRBV18
clone size: NA
J gene: TRBJ2-7
CDR3 length: 15
CDR3 protein: CASSPVSADSYEQYF
CDR3 DNA: TGTGCCAGCTCACCGGTATCCGCGGACAGCTACGAGCAGTACTTC

D gene: TRBD1
V gene: TRBV7-9
clone size: NA
J gene: TRBJ2-1
CDR3 length: 16
CDR3 protein: CASSSGQGATYNEQFF
CDR3 DNA: TGTGCCAGCAGCTCTGGACAGGGGGCTACCTACAATGAGCAGTTCTTC

D gene: TRBD1
V gene: TRBV20-1
clone size: NA
J gene: TRBJ2-7
CDR3 length: 15
CDR3 protein: CSARQTGTGLYEQYF
CDR3 DNA: TGCAGTGCTAGACAAACCGGGACAGGTCTCTACGAGCAGTACTTC

D gene: TRBD1
V gene: TRBV12-3/TRBV12-4
clone size: NA
J gene: TRBJ1-1
CDR3 length: 14
CDR3 protein: CANYKQGAGAEAFF
CDR3 DNA: TGTGCCAACTATAAACAGGGGGCCGGGGCTGAAGCTTTCTTT

D gene: TRBD2
V gene: TRBV19
clone size: once
J gene: TRBJ2-5
CDR3 length: 17
CDR3 protein: CASSSRLAGGVGETQYF
CDR3 DNA: TGTGCCAGTAGTTCACGACTAGCGGGAGGAGTCGGAGAGACCCAGTACTTC

D gene: NA
V gene: TRBV27
clone size: NA
J gene: TRBJ1-2
CDR3 length: 13
CDR3 protein: CASRVNVNYGYTF
CDR3 DNA: TGTGCCAGCAGGGTTAACGTTAACTATGGCTACACCTTC

D gene: TRBD1
V gene: TRBV19
clone size: NA
J gene: TRBJ2-7
CDR3 length: 13
CDR3 protein: CASSTTGAYEQYF
CDR3 DNA: TGTGCCAGTAGCACGACAGGGGCCTACGAGCAGTACTTC

D gene: NA
V gene: TRBV4-3
clone size: NA
J gene: TRBJ1-1
CDR3 length: 13
CDR3 protein: CASSQVGLREAFF
CDR3 DNA: TGCGCCAGCAGCCAAGTAGGACTGAGGGAAGCTTTCTTT

D gene: TRBD2
V gene: TRBV6-1
clone size: NA
J gene: TRBJ2-6
CDR3 length: 15
CDR3 protein: CAGTSGSSGANVLTF
CDR3 DNA: TGTGCCGGCACTAGCGGGAGCTCTGGGGCCAACGTCCTGACTTTC

D gene: TRBD1
V gene: TRBV30
clone size: NA
J gene: TRBJ1-1
CDR3 length: 14
CDR3 protein: CAWRATDRAIRAFF
CDR3 DNA: TGTGCCTGGAGAGCTACCGACAGGGCCATCCGGGCTTTCTTT

D gene: TRBD1
V gene: TRBV4-1
clone size: NA
J gene: TRBJ1-5
CDR3 length: 16
CDR3 protein: CASSQVAGGNNQPQHF
CDR3 DNA: TGCGCCAGCAGCCAAGTAGCAGGGGGCAACAATCAGCCCCAGCATTTT

D gene: NA
V gene: TRBV12-3/TRBV12-4
clone size: NA
J gene: TRBJ2-7
CDR3 length: 13
CDR3 protein: CASSGAARSEQYF
CDR3 DNA: TGTGCCAGCAGTGGCGCGGCTAGATCCGAGCAGTACTTC

D gene: NA
V gene: TRBV3-1
clone size: NA
J gene: TRBJ2-2
CDR3 length: 14
CDR3 protein: CASSQENRGGELFF
CDR3 DNA: TGTGCCAGCAGCCAAGAAAACCGGGGCGGGGAGCTGTTTTTT

D gene: TRBD2
V gene: TRBV7-2
clone size: NA
J gene: TRBJ2-1
CDR3 length: 17
CDR3 protein: CASSLAPGTSHYNEQFF
CDR3 DNA: TGTGCCAGCAGCTTAGCGCCCGGGACTAGCCACTACAATGAGCAGTTCTTC